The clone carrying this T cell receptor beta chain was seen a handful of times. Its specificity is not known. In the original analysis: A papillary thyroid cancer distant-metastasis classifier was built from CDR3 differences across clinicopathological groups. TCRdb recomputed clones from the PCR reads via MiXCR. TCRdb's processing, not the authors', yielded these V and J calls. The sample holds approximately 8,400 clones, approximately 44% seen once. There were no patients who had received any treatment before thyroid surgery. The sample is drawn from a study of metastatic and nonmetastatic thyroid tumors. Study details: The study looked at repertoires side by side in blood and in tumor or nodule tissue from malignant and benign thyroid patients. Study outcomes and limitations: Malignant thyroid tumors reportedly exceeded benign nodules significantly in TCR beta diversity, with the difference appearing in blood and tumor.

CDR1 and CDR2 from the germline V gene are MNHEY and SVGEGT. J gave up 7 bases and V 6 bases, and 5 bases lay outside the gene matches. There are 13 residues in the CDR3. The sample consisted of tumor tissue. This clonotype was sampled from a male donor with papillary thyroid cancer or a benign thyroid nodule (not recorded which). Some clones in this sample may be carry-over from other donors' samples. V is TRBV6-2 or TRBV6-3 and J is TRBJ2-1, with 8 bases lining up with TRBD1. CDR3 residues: CASSYRGWNEQFF. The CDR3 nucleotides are TGTGCCAGCAGCTACAGGGGGTGGAATGAGCAGTTCTTC.